One and the same sample provided the 18 T cell receptor beta chains below, sequenced in a study of T cell repertoires in cytomegalovirus infection. Using its own MiXCR run on the reads, TCRdb lists one record per CDR3 protein. The table lists approximately 700,000 distinct CDR3 sequences, 35% of them singletons. Sequencing input: PBMCs. These receptor sequences come from a human donor in good health (CMV status not recorded). Some clones in this sample may be carry-over from other donors' samples.

In this sample, this clonotype turned up a few times. The V gene is TRBV7-6, the J gene TRBJ2-5; the match to TRBD1 covers 9 bases. This CDR3 region has 16 residues. Germline CDR1 SGHVS, CDR2 FNYEAQ. Unmatched junction bases numbered 9, after V lost 5 bases and J lost 2 bases. CDR3 residues: CASSQGWDREQETQYF. In DNA, the CDR3 is TGTGCCAGCAGCCAGGGGTGGGACAGGGAGCAAGAGACCCAGTACTTC.

A remark on this clonotype: One base away lies a much larger clone, so this may be a sequencing read error. Since the CDR3 does not end with the conserved phenylalanine or tryptophan, this likely comes from a read error. The V gene is TRBV7-2, the J gene TRBJ2-1, with D perhaps TRBD2 (7 bases). Germline V gives CDR1 SGHTA, CDR2 FQGNSA. V shed 4 bases and J shed 6 bases, with 19 bases lying between them. CDR3 length: 16 amino acids. The CDR3 DNA reads TGTGCCAGCAGCTCCCCCTCGAAGGGGGGGGGCAATGAGCAGTTCTTA. Protein: CASSSPSKGGGNEQFL.

This clonotype was picked up a small number of times. The V and J genes are TRBV12-3 or TRBV12-4 and TRBJ1-2, with D unclear. V gave up 5 bases and J gave up 2 bases, with 12 bases separating them. This CDR3 spans 14 amino acids. CDR3 sequence reads: CASSPSSENYGYTF. Written as DNA, the CDR3 is TGTGCCAGCAGTCCCTCCTCTGAAAACTATGGCTACACCTTC.

This clonotype was counted between two and nine times. The final CDR3 position lacks the conserved phenylalanine or tryptophan, pointing to a likely read error. The chain carries TRBV5-3 and TRBJ2-7; a possible D gene is TRBD2 (6 bases). TRBV5-3 is an ORF; its function is uncertain. This CDR3 has 12 residues. The CDR3 spells CASSLGGYEQYS. CDR3 sequence (DNA): TGTGCCAGCAGCTTGGGGGGCTACGAGCAGTACTCC.

The chain carries TRBV6-1 and TRBJ2-6; no definite D call. In germline, CDR1 is MNHNS, CDR2 SASEGT. This CDR3 is built from 14 residues. The ends were cut back, 1 base at V and 2 bases at J, with 3 bases in the middle. Here the CDR3 reads CASSEGPGANVLTF. CDR3 bases: TGTGCCAGCAGTGAAGGCCCTGGGGCCAACGTCCTGACTTTC.

This clonotype was observed at least ten times. The V and J genes are TRBV2 and TRBJ1-5, with unresolved D. Trimming took off 4 bases at V and 4 bases at J, with 8 bases between the two ends. Germline V CDR1 and CDR2: SNHLY, FYNNEI. CDR3 length: 13 residues. The CDR3 spells CASSGIHNQPQHF. The CDR3 DNA follows: TGTGCCAGCAGTGGAATTCATAATCAGCCCCAGCATTTT.

This clonotype is a singleton in its sample. The genes are TRBV6-5 and TRBJ2-7; maybe TRBD1 (5 bases). Germline V gene data show CDR1 as MNHEY and CDR2 as SVGAGI. V was trimmed by 0 bases and J by 0 bases, leaving 12 bases between them. CDR3 length: 16 amino acids. CDR3 DNA: TGTGCCAGCAGTTACTCGCGCCGACAGTGCTCCTACGAGCAGTACTTC. This translates into CASSYSRRQCSYEQYF.

This clonotype turned up a few times. CDR3 DNA sequence: TGTGCCAGCAGCCCCGGCTCCATCCCAGGGACCCAGTACTTC. Translating gives CASSPGSIPGTQYF. The rearrangement uses TRBV7-3 and TRBJ2-5; D remains ambiguous. With 5 bases removed from V and 7 bases from J, the gap between germline ends came to 17 bases. Per germline, CDR1 SGHTA and CDR2 FQGTGA. The CDR3 extends over 14 amino acids.

A few counts support this clonotype. The chain employs TRBV28 and TRBJ1-5, with unresolved D. The CDR3 covers 14 residues. Trimming cost V 3 bases and J 4 bases, with 10 bases left between them. Germline lookup yields CDR1 MDHEN and CDR2 SYDVKM. The CDR3 DNA follows: TGTGCCAGCAGTTTCTTTTTAGGTAATCAGCCCCAGCATTTT. Translating it yields CASSFFLGNQPQHF.

This chain uses TRBV19 with TRBJ2-5; TRBD1 matches at 7 bases. After removal of 4 bases from V and 2 bases from J, the junction contained 4 bases not matched to a gene. The CDR3 runs to 14 residues. CDR1 is LNHDA, CDR2 SQIVND, per germline (reference sequence). CDR3 residues: CASSTLGQQETQYF. The CDR3 DNA is TGTGCCAGTAGTACGCTGGGACAGCAAGAGACCCAGTACTTC. Drawing the rest from reference TRBV19 and TRBJ2-5, the complete variable domain is DGGITQSPKYLFRKEGQNVTLSCEQNLNHDAMYWYRQDPGQGLRLIYYSQIVNDFQKGDIAEGYSVSREKKESFPLTVTSAQKNPTAFYLCASSTLGQQETQYFGPGTRLLVL.

This clonotype appeared many times. V and J are TRBV7-3 and TRBJ2-3; D not resolved. CDR1 SGHTA and CDR2 FQGTGA come from the germline V gene. This CDR3 is 13 amino acids long. Trimming removed 5 bases at V and 1 base at J, with 7 bases between. As DNA, the CDR3 is TGTGCCAGCAGCCCCATCCGCACAGATACGCAGTATTTT. It is translated as CASSPIRTDTQYF. Full variable domain (outside the CDR3, taken from reference TRBV7-3 and TRBJ2-3): GAGVSQTPSNKVTEKGKYVELRCDPISGHTALYWYRQSLGQGPEFLIYFQGTGAADDSGLPNDRFFAVRPEGSVSTLKIQRTERGDSAVYLCASSPIRTDTQYFGPGTRLTVL.

This clonotype was recorded a few times. The V and J genes are TRBV20-1 and TRBJ1-1, with D possibly matching TRBD1 (6 bases). Trimming shortened V by 7 bases and J by 1 base, and 13 bases separated the two germline ends. This CDR3 has 13 amino acids. CDR1 is DFQATT, CDR2 SNEGSKA, per germline (reference sequence). The CDR3 sequence: CSVIPGQNTEAFF. The CDR3 DNA sequence: TGCAGTGTTATACCGGGACAGAACACTGAAGCTTTCTTT.

The chain is built from TRBV20-1 and TRBJ2-3; possibly TRBD1 or TRBD2 for D (7 bases each). The germline CDR1 and CDR2 sequences are DFQATT and SNEGSKA (reference sequence). The CDR3 is 16 amino acids. V lost 7 bases, J lost 1 base, and 21 bases lay in between. DNA for the CDR3: TGCAGTGGAGTCAGCGGGGACAGAAGCCGCACAGATACGCAGTATTTT. Its translation is CSGVSGDRSRTDTQYF.

This clonotype has more than one count but fewer than ten. The chain carries TRBV28 and TRBJ1-1; D uncertain. CDR1 and CDR2 from the germline V gene are MDHEN and SYDVKM. This CDR3 has 12 residues. Deletions cut 7 bases from V and 1 base from J, with 7 bases between. This CDR3 reads CASTARNTEAFF. In DNA, the CDR3 is TGTGCCAGCACCGCCAGGAACACTGAAGCTTTCTTT.

This clonotype was detected ten times or more. The V and J genes are TRBV7-8 and TRBJ2-1; perhaps TRBD2 as D (6 bases). Trimming cost V 3 bases and J 7 bases, with 16 bases left between them. Germline loops: CDR1 SGHVS, CDR2 FQNEAQ. The CDR3 consists of 15 residues. The CDR3 is CASSFTWGGYNEQFF. The CDR3 region has the DNA TGTGCCAGCAGCTTCACGTGGGGAGGTTATAATGAGCAGTTCTTC.

This clonotype has just a few counts. This chain links TRBV28 with TRBJ2-7; 9 positions agree with TRBD1. CDR1 is MDHEN, CDR2 SYDVKM, per germline. This CDR3 contains 15 residues. J gave up 4 bases and V 5 bases, and 9 bases lay outside the gene matches. The CDR3 spells CASSPTGTGNYEQYF. The CDR3 DNA is TGTGCCAGCAGTCCGACCGGGACAGGGAATTACGAGCAGTACTTC.

The sample holds a few counts of this clonotype. The rearrangement links TRBV7-9 to TRBJ2-7; D call uncertain. Germline V CDR1 and CDR2: SEHNR, FQNEAQ (reference sequence). CDR3 length: 15 residues. V lost 5 bases and J lost 3, with 17 bases in between. The CDR3 loop is CASSDPDVPHYEQYF. CDR3 nucleotides: TGTGCCAGCAGCGATCCTGACGTACCGCACTACGAGCAGTACTTC.

This clonotype was detected only a few times. The rearrangement joins TRBV5-1 to TRBJ2-5, with D unresolved. Trimming cost V 1 base and J 5 bases, with 9 bases left between them. The CDR3 covers 13 residues. The germline V gene has CDR1 SGHRS and CDR2 YFSETQ. CDR3 sequence (DNA): TGCGCCAGCAGCTTGCCGGCTTTGGAGACCCAGTACTTC. The encoded protein is CASSLPALETQYF.